A single sample gave rise to the 27 T cell receptor beta chains below, sequenced in a study of blood T cells in healthy people across ages (dated by TCRdb to between 2014 and 2017). Library generation was performed with 5' RACE. Data came from an Illumina HiSeq 2500. The second PCR ran for roughly 7 to 11 cycles and used a J-beta primer mix along with a sample-barcoded 5' primer. TCRdb reran the public reads through fastp at Q25 and MiXCR, keeping productive beta chains. Identical CDR3 proteins give one entry, which carries the most common genes and DNA. The sample includes 650,000 to 950,000 distinct CDR3 sequences, with approximately 48% observed a single time. Nearly 20% of the sample is held by the ten biggest clonotypes. The specimen was blood. These TCRs come from a man between 60 and 70 years old in good health.

V usage is TRBV7-9 and J usage is TRBJ1-4; D is uncertain. Germline assignment: CDR1 SEHNR and CDR2 FQNEAQ (reference sequence). V was shortened by 3 bases and J by 4 bases, with 9 bases between the two germline ends. The CDR3 length is 14 residues. The CDR3 DNA reads as TGTGCCAGCAGCTTTAGCCTGGGTAATGAAAAACTGTTTTTT. Amino acid sequence: CASSFSLGNEKLFF.

This chain connects TRBV9 to TRBJ2-7; D uncertain. Germline V gene sequence: CDR1 SGDLS, CDR2 YYNGEE. The germline V and J ends were trimmed by 4 bases and 4 bases, with 18 bases remaining between them. The CDR3 has 15 amino acids. The CDR3 sequence is CASSQTPYGEYEQYF. CDR3 DNA: TGTGCCAGCAGCCAGACCCCTTACGGAGAATACGAGCAGTACTTC.

This CDR3 reads CSAYSSGGVHNEQFF. CDR3 nucleotide sequence: TGCAGTGCTTACTCTAGCGGGGGCGTCCACAATGAGCAGTTCTTC. The V gene is TRBV20-1, the J gene TRBJ2-1, with TRBD2 matching over 10 bases. The CDR3 runs 15 residues. V lost 5 bases, J lost 5 bases, and 9 bases stayed unmatched. Per germline, CDR1 DFQATT and CDR2 SNEGSKA (reference sequence).

Only a few counts were recorded for this clonotype. V gene TRBV6-6 combines with J gene TRBJ2-5, with 7 bases fitting TRBD1. This CDR3 comprises 17 residues. CDR1 and CDR2 from the germline V gene are MNHNY and SVGAGI (reference sequence). Trimming removed 6 bases from V and 5 bases from J; junction bases left unmatched: 18. The CDR3 DNA reads as TGTGCCAGCAGGTCCCATACTGGGACAGACCAGGGGGAGACCCAGTACTTC. Its translation: CASRSHTGTDQGETQYF.

This clonotype was counted a few times. The CDR3: CASRLDLIETQYF. Here the CDR3 DNA reads TGTGCCAGCAGGCTTGACTTAATAGAGACCCAGTACTTC. The V and J genes are TRBV6-1 and TRBJ2-5, with D unclear. Germline assignment: CDR1 MNHNS and CDR2 SASEGT. The CDR3 is 13 amino acids. V dropped 6 bases and J dropped 4 bases, with 12 bases sitting between them.

This clonotype was found many times. The V call is TRBV29-1, the J call TRBJ2-7; D ambiguous. Trimming removed 3 bases at V and 0 bases at J, with 9 bases between. Germline CDR1 and CDR2: SQVTM and ANQGSEA. This CDR3 has 13 amino acids. The CDR3 loop is CSVEAGDSYEQYF. In DNA form, the CDR3 reads TGCAGCGTTGAGGCAGGAGACTCCTACGAGCAGTACTTC.

The CDR3 nucleotides read TGTGCCAGCAGAGTTGCCCTGAGGACTGAAGCTTTCTTT. This translates into CASRVALRTEAFF. This chain uses TRBV6-2 or TRBV6-3 with TRBJ1-1; D gene unclear. Looked up from germline, CDR1 is MNHEY and CDR2 is SVGEGT. Trimming took off 6 bases at V and 5 bases at J, with 13 bases between the two ends. The CDR3 runs 13 residues.

This clonotype occurred a few times. V usage is TRBV24-1 and J usage is TRBJ1-2; 7 bases fit TRBD1. Looked up from germline, CDR1 is KGHDR and CDR2 is SFDVKD. The CDR3 is 12 residues long. Trimming at V came to 3 bases and at J to 8 bases, leaving 2 bases not matched to a gene. The chain's CDR3 is CATSDNRGGYTF. CDR3 DNA: TGTGCCACCAGTGATAACAGGGGCGGCTACACCTTC.

This clonotype occurred a few times. The J gene is TRBJ2-1, the V gene TRBV29-1; D may be TRBD2 (6 bases). V was trimmed by 0 bases and J by 10 bases, leaving 16 bases between them. Germline lookup yields CDR1 SQVTM and CDR2 ANQGSEA. The CDR3 sequence is 14 residues long. CDR3 DNA sequence: TGCAGCGTTGAAGATGGGCGCGTTACTAGCGAGCAGTTCTTC. This translates into CSVEDGRVTSEQFF.

The chain is built from TRBV28 and TRBJ1-5; D gene unclear. The CDR3 spans 14 residues. Between the trimmed V and J ends, which lost 3 bases and 5 bases, there was a span of 11 bases. CDR1 is MDHEN, CDR2 SYDVKM, per germline. This chain's CDR3 is CASSFWSIHQPQHF. The CDR3 DNA follows: TGTGCCAGCAGTTTTTGGTCAATCCATCAGCCCCAGCATTTT. The variable domain in full, completed from reference TRBV28 and TRBJ1-5, reads DVKVTQSSRYLVKRTGEKVFLECVQDMDHENMFWYRQDPGLGLRLIYFSYDVKMKEKGDIPEGYSVSREKKERFSLILESASTNQTSMYLCASSFWSIHQPQHFGDGTRLSIL.

Many counts were recorded for this clonotype. The V call is TRBV2, the J call TRBJ1-5; 8 bases map to TRBD1. The germline gives CDR1 SNHLY, CDR2 FYNNEI. V trimming: 4 bases; J trimming: 7 bases; junction bases outside the gene matches: 3. The CDR3 has 13 amino acids. The CDR3 DNA is TGTGCCAGCAGTGGACAGGGGAGGCAGCCCCAGCATTTT. Translating it yields CASSGQGRQPQHF.

J is TRBJ1-5 and V is TRBV19, with unresolved D. The germline V gene encodes CDR1 LNHDA and CDR2 SQIVND (reference sequence). V shed 0 bases and J shed 3 bases, with 15 bases lying between them. CDR3 length equals 17 residues. The chain's CDR3 is CASSIEVSSGNNQPQHF. The CDR3 bases are TGTGCCAGTAGTATAGAGGTCTCGTCTGGAAACAATCAGCCCCAGCATTTT.

The V call is TRBV2, the J call TRBJ2-3; D remains unclear. Looked up from germline, CDR1 is SNHLY and CDR2 is FYNNEI. V gave up 2 bases and J gave up 3 bases, with 6 bases separating them. The CDR3 covers 13 residues. CDR3: CASSELGTDTQYF. Written as DNA, the CDR3 is TGTGCCAGCAGTGAATTGGGGACAGATACGCAGTATTTT.

This clonotype was seen ten or more times. V and J are TRBV5-1 and TRBJ2-1; no clear D. The CDR3 is made up of 13 amino acids. Trimming pared 0 bases from V and 6 bases from J, leaving 7 bases between. From germline, CDR1 is SGHRS and CDR2 YFSETQ. The CDR3 bases are TGCGCCAGCAGCTTGGCCTTGGGCAATGAGCAGTTCTTC. Translated, it gives CASSLALGNEQFF. Full variable domain (remainder filled in from reference TRBV5-1 and TRBJ2-1): KAGVTQTPRYLIKTRGQQVTLSCSPISGHRSVSWYQQTPGQGLQFLFEYFSETQRNKGNFPGRFSGRQFSNSRSEMNVSTLELGDSALYLCASSLALGNEQFFGPGTRLTVL.

V is TRBV10-3 and J is TRBJ1-4; perhaps TRBD1 as D (5 bases). CDR1 is ENHRY, CDR2 SYGVKD, per germline. The CDR3 is 13 amino acids. Trimming removed 10 bases from V and 0 bases from J, with 9 bases in between. The CDR3 loop reads CASRVATNEKLFF. The DNA for the CDR3 is TGTGCCAGCAGGGTTGCAACTAATGAAAAACTGTTTTTT.

This clonotype was picked up one time. The V call is TRBV28, the J call TRBJ2-5, with D maybe TRBD2 (6 bases). CDR3 length equals 14 residues. V gave up 5 bases and J gave up 11 bases, with 21 bases separating them. Germline V gene lookup returns CDR1 MDHEN and CDR2 SYDVKM. The CDR3 spells CASSHGPAGNEQYF. The CDR3 region has the DNA TGTGCCAGCAGTCACGGTCCAGCGGGCAATGAGCAGTACTTC. Combining the CDR3 with reference TRBV28 and TRBJ2-5 gives the whole variable domain DVKVTQSSRYLVKRTGEKVFLECVQDMDHENMFWYRQDPGLGLRLIYFSYDVKMKEKGDIPEGYSVSREKKERFSLILESASTNQTSMYLCASSHGPAGNEQYFGPGTRLLVL.

V and J are TRBV11-2 and TRBJ2-3; D gene uncertain. V dropped 5 bases and J dropped 0 bases, with 9 bases sitting between them. Germline V gene lookup returns CDR1 SGHAT and CDR2 FQNNGV. The length of the CDR3 is 14 residues. The CDR3 nucleotides are TGTGCCAGCAGCGCTAGGCACAGCACAGATACGCAGTATTTT. Residues: CASSARHSTDTQYF.

This clonotype was seen a few times. The CDR3 DNA is TGCGCCAGCAGCCAAGATAAGGGGCTAGCGGGGGGCGGCACAGATACGCAGTATTTT. Protein product: CASSQDKGLAGGGTDTQYF. The rearrangement uses TRBV4-3 and TRBJ2-3, with 11 bases aligning to TRBD2. The germline V gene encodes CDR1 LGHNA and CDR2 YSLEER. V trimming: 0 bases; J trimming: 1 base; junction bases outside the gene matches: 9. The CDR3 is 19 amino acids.

The chain joins TRBV5-1 to TRBJ2-1; the D gene is possibly TRBD1 (6 bases). The CDR3 has 14 residues. Germline assignment: CDR1 SGHRS and CDR2 YFSETQ. Deletions cut 5 bases from V and 7 bases from J, with 16 bases between. CDR3 in amino acids: CASRPLRGTNEQFF. DNA of the CDR3: TGCGCCAGCAGACCCTTGAGGGGGACGAATGAGCAGTTCTTC.

As for this clonotype: A much larger clone lies one base from this, so it may be a read error. The gene calls are TRBV28 and TRBJ2-1, with TRBD1 matching 9 bases. Trimming cost V 5 bases and J 13 bases; bases outside gene matches: 12. CDR3 length equals 14 residues. Germline V gene data show CDR1 as MDHEN and CDR2 as SYDVKM. The CDR3 reads CASSPGTGLRAQFF. Here the CDR3 DNA reads TGTGCCAGCAGTCCTGGGACAGGGCTAAGGGCCCAGTTCTTC.

This rearrangement joins TRBV6-1 to TRBJ2-5; D possibly corresponds to TRBD1 (6 bases). The end of the DNA is better explained by TRBJ2-7, so the J call may be wrong. The CDR3 has 15 amino acids. Germline CDR1 reads MNHNS; CDR2 reads SASEGT. CDR3 DNA sequence: TGTGCCAGCAGTGAAACAGGGCCGAATTTCGGCGAGCAGTACTTC. As protein: CASSETGPNFGEQYF.

This clonotype has only a few counts. The chain employs TRBV4-1 and TRBJ2-4; 8 nucleotides match TRBD1. Germline V gene data show CDR1 as MGHRA and CDR2 as YSYEKL. V gave up 2 bases and J gave up 3 bases; unmatched junction bases: 3. This CDR3 contains 15 residues. CDR3 sequence: CASSQPGTGKNIQYF. In DNA, the CDR3 is TGCGCCAGCAGCCAACCCGGGACAGGCAAAAACATTCAGTACTTC.

This clonotype appeared a few times. The J gene is TRBJ1-5, the V gene TRBV4-1; D is unclear. Per germline, CDR1 MGHRA and CDR2 YSYEKL. This CDR3 region has 14 residues. V was clipped by 0 bases and J by 5 bases, with 8 bases between them. The CDR3 nucleotides are TGCGCCAGCAGCCAAGATGGTCGTTATCAGCCCCAGCATTTT. Translated: CASSQDGRYQPQHF.

V usage is TRBV20-1 and J usage is TRBJ2-1; TRBD2 agrees at 10 bases. CDR3 length equals 16 residues. The germline V gene encodes CDR1 DFQATT and CDR2 SNEGSKA (reference sequence). Trimming took 5 bases from V and 3 from J; bases not matched to a gene: 10. The CDR3 sequence is CSASSNSGGIYNEQFF. The CDR3 coding sequence is TGCAGTGCTTCTTCGAATAGCGGGGGGATCTACAATGAGCAGTTCTTC.

This clonotype occurred a few times. The V call is TRBV12-3 or TRBV12-4, the J call TRBJ2-7; TRBD1 aligns across 8 bases. With V trimmed by 3 bases and J by 5 bases, 6 bases remained unmatched. The CDR3 extends over 14 amino acids. In DNA form, the CDR3 reads TGTGCCAGCAGTTTCTTCCAGGGGGCGAACGAGCAGTACTTC. Translated: CASSFFQGANEQYF.

This chain uses TRBV20-1 with TRBJ1-5, with 9 bases aligning to TRBD1. This CDR3 has 14 residues. Trimming took 3 bases from V and 7 from J; bases not matched to a gene: 7. Germline CDR1 DFQATT, CDR2 SNEGSKA (reference sequence). The CDR3: CSASWDRETQPQHF. In nucleotides, the CDR3 is TGCAGTGCTAGCTGGGACAGGGAAACACAGCCCCAGCATTTT.

This clonotype has only a few counts. The genes are TRBV10-3 and TRBJ1-1, with D hard to call. Trimming stripped 9 bases from V and 2 bases from J, with 16 bases between. CDR3 length equals 14 residues. Looked up from germline, CDR1 is ENHRY and CDR2 is SYGVKD. The CDR3, as DNA: TGTGCCATACTGAAGACGGAGGAAAACACTGAAGCTTTCTTT. Translation: CAILKTEENTEAFF.